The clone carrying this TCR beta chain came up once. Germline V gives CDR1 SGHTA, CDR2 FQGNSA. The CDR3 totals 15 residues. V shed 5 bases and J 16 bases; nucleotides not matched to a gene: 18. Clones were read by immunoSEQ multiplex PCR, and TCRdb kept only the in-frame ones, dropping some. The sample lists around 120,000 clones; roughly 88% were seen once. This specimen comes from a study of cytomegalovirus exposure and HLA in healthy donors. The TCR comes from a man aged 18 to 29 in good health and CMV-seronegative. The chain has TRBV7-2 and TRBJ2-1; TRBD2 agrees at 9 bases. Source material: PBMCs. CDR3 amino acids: CASSIELTSGPVRFF. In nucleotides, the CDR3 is TGTGCCAGCAGCATAGAGCTGACTAGCGGTCCAGTGCGATTCTTC.